Included here is one T cell receptor beta chain sequence, with context. Its antigen is undetermined. CDR3 length equals 17 residues. CDR1 and CDR2 (germline): SGHVS, FQNEAQ. V shed 5 bases and J 0 bases; nucleotides not matched to a gene: 10. The data stem from a study of T cell repertoires in cytomegalovirus infection. Study summary: Evidence of both CMV infection and a matching HLA type came from public TCR beta signatures. Study-level findings and limits: HLA-C-restricted CMV clonotypes gave the most frequent clonotype in two of eight donors.

TCRdb called the reads again in MiXCR, with one record for every CDR3 protein. The profile shows just over 450,000 distinct CDR3 sequences, approximately 42% of them singletons. The V call is TRBV7-8, the J call TRBJ1-5; 7 bases map to TRBD1. The sample consisted of cultured PBMCs, taken from culture after CMV antigen stimulation. The clonotype was recovered from a human donor in good health (CMV status not recorded). Some clones in this sample may be carry-over from other donors' samples. CDR3 residues: CASSTRDSFFSNQPQHF. DNA of the CDR3: TGTGCCAGCAGCACCAGGGACAGTTTTTTTAGCAATCAGCCCCAGCATTTT.